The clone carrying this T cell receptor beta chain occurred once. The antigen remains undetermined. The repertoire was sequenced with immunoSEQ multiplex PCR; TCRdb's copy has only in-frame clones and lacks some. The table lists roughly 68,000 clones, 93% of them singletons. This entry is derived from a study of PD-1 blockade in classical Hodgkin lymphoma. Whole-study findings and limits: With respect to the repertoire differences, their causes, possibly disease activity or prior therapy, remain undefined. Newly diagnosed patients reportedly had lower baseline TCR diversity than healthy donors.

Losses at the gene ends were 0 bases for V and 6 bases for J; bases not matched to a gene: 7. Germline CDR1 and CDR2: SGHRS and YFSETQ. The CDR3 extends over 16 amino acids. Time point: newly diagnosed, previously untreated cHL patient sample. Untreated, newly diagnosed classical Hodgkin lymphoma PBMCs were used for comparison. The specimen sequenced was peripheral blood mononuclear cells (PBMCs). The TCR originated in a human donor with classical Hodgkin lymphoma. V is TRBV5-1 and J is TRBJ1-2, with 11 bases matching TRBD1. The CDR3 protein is CASSLDGTGGYDGYTF. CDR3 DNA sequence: TGCGCCAGCAGCTTGGATGGGACAGGGGGATATGATGGCTACACCTTC.